A selection of T cell receptor beta chains follows, all from one sample in a study. TCRdb ran MiXCR on the 5' RACE reads and lists one entry per CDR3 protein. The table includes around 50,000 distinct CDR3 sequences, approximately 17% detected once. The sequencing sample was made of naive CD4+ T cells sorted from blood. These receptors were obtained from a female donor with breast cancer. Each CDR3 is given with its conserved first and last residue. Each record gives: J gene, D gene, clone size, CDR3 length, V gene, CDR3 protein, CDR3 DNA. D genes are given only for firm matches. Rows give clone size only sometimes, using once, few, many, or a class for an expanded clone.

J: TRBJ2-5; D: -; size: many; length: 12; V: TRBV29-1; CDR3: CSVRELQETQYF; DNA: TGCAGCGTTCGGGAGCTACAAGAGACCCAGTACTTC
J: TRBJ2-7; D: -; size: few; length: 12; V: TRBV3-1; CDR3: CASSPRAYEQYF; DNA: TGTGCCAGCAGCCCCCGCGCCTACGAGCAGTACTTC
J: TRBJ2-7; D: TRBD2; size: few; length: 18; V: TRBV6-2/TRBV6-3; CDR3: CASSYSSLPSGSKYEQYF; DNA: TGTGCCAGCAGTTACTCGAGTCTCCCTAGCGGGAGTAAGTACGAGCAGTACTTC
J: TRBJ1-3; D: -; size: -; length: 15; V: TRBV30; CDR3: CAWSVNAFSGNTIYF; DNA: TGTGCCTGGAGTGTAAATGCTTTCTCTGGAAACACCATATATTTT
J: TRBJ2-1; D: -; size: few; length: 16; V: TRBV4-3; CDR3: CASSQETAEPYNEQFF; DNA: TGCGCCAGCAGCCAAGAAACGGCGGAGCCCTACAATGAGCAGTTCTTC
J: TRBJ2-1; D: -; size: -; length: 15; V: TRBV5-1; CDR3: CASSSRPGSYNEQFF; DNA: TGCGCCAGCAGTTCTCGGCCCGGATCCTACAATGAGCAGTTCTTC
J: TRBJ2-1; D: -; size: few; length: 15; V: TRBV5-1; CDR3: CASSLLADNLNEQFF; DNA: TGCGCCAGCAGCTTGTTAGCGGACAACCTCAATGAGCAGTTCTTC
J: TRBJ2-3; D: TRBD1; size: -; length: 15; V: TRBV7-8; CDR3: CASSYGQVGPDTQYF; DNA: TGTGCCAGCAGCTACGGACAGGTGGGCCCAGATACGCAGTATTTT
J: TRBJ2-2; D: -; size: few; length: 15; V: TRBV5-6; CDR3: CASSPTLLNTGELFF; DNA: TGTGCCAGCAGCCCGACGCTCCTTAACACCGGGGAGCTGTTTTTT
J: TRBJ1-2; D: -; size: many; length: 12; V: TRBV29-1; CDR3: CSVESGGYGYTF; DNA: TGCAGCGTTGAGTCGGGTGGCTATGGCTACACCTTC
J: TRBJ2-5; D: -; size: many; length: 15; V: TRBV12-3/TRBV12-4; CDR3: CASSQPNSWGETQYF; DNA: TGTGCCAGCAGCCAACCGAACAGTTGGGGCGAGACCCAGTACTTC
J: TRBJ2-3; D: TRBD2; size: few; length: 15; V: TRBV7-9; CDR3: CASSQGLAETDTQYF; DNA: TGTGCCAGCAGCCAGGGACTAGCGGAAACAGATACGCAGTATTTT
J: TRBJ2-2; D: -; size: -; length: 13; V: TRBV7-7; CDR3: CASSPKVAGELFF; DNA: TGTGCTAGCAGCCCGAAGGTCGCCGGGGAGCTGTTTTTT
J: TRBJ2-3; D: -; size: -; length: 15; V: TRBV20-1; CDR3: CSVPTPSARTDTQYF; DNA: TGCAGTGTCCCCACCCCCAGCGCACGCACAGATACGCAGTATTTT
J: TRBJ2-5; D: TRBD2; size: few; length: 15; V: TRBV7-2; CDR3: CASSLKTSGRETQYF; DNA: TGTGCCAGCAGCTTAAAGACTAGCGGGAGAGAGACCCAGTACTTC
J: TRBJ2-3; D: -; size: few; length: 14; V: TRBV7-9; CDR3: CASSSTGVTDTQYF; DNA: TGTGCCAGCAGCTCCACCGGAGTAACAGATACGCAGTATTTT
J: TRBJ2-6; D: -; size: many; length: 14; V: TRBV7-3; CDR3: CASSPLWGANVLTF; DNA: TGTGCCAGCAGCCCTTTATGGGGGGCCAACGTCCTGACTTTC
J: TRBJ2-1; D: -; size: many; length: 11; V: TRBV6-5; CDR3: CASSDRDWQFF; DNA: TGTGCCAGCAGCGACCGGGACTGGCAGTTCTTC
J: TRBJ2-3; D: TRBD2; size: -; length: 14; V: TRBV3-1; CDR3: CASSFSGSGDTQYF; DNA: TGTGCCAGCAGCTTTAGCGGGAGTGGGGATACGCAGTATTTT
J: TRBJ2-1; D: -; size: -; length: 12; V: TRBV20-1; CDR3: CSARGPGNEQLF; DNA: TGCAGTGCTCGGGGACCAGGCAATGAGCAGCTCTTC
J: TRBJ1-4; D: TRBD1; size: -; length: 15; V: TRBV5-1; CDR3: CASSDSGTGSKKLFF; DNA: TGCGCCAGCAGCGATTCCGGGACAGGCAGTAAAAAACTGTTTTTT
J: TRBJ1-1; D: -; size: many; length: 13; V: TRBV5-1; CDR3: CASRLQMNTEAFF; DNA: TGCGCCAGCCGGCTCCAGATGAACACTGAAGCTTTCTTT
J: TRBJ1-2; D: -; size: -; length: 14; V: TRBV15; CDR3: CATSRGGKVYGYTF; DNA: TGTGCCACCAGCAGGGGCGGGAAGGTCTATGGCTACACCTTC
J: TRBJ2-1; D: TRBD2; size: few; length: 14; V: TRBV7-2; CDR3: CASSLAGDWNEQFF; DNA: TGTGCCAGCAGCCTAGCGGGAGACTGGAATGAGCAGTTCTTC
J: TRBJ1-2; D: TRBD1; size: many; length: 14; V: TRBV5-1; CDR3: CASSWDRGRDGYTF; DNA: TGCGCCAGCAGTTGGGACAGGGGGCGAGATGGCTACACCTTC
J: TRBJ2-1; D: TRBD2; size: few; length: 15; V: TRBV6-1; CDR3: CASSPSGGPSDEQFF; DNA: TGTGCCAGCAGTCCTAGCGGGGGGCCTTCGGATGAGCAGTTCTTC
J: TRBJ1-5; D: -; size: -; length: 13; V: TRBV7-8; CDR3: CASSLETGFGKHF; DNA: TGTGCCAGCAGCTTGGAGACAGGTTTCGGGAAACATTTT
J: TRBJ2-7; D: -; size: -; length: 14; V: TRBV7-8; CDR3: CASSKNRASDEQYF; DNA: TGTGCCAGCAGCAAGAACAGGGCTAGCGACGAGCAGTACTTC
J: TRBJ2-7; D: TRBD1; size: few; length: 15; V: TRBV5-1; CDR3: CASSTSGGPSYEQYF; DNA: TGCGCCAGCAGCACGTCAGGGGGACCCTCCTACGAGCAGTACTTC
J: TRBJ1-5; D: TRBD1; size: many; length: 16; V: TRBV20-1; CDR3: CSAVTGALDSNQPQHF; DNA: TGCAGTGCCGTGACAGGGGCCTTAGATAGCAATCAGCCCCAGCATTTT
J: TRBJ2-3; D: -; size: -; length: 13; V: TRBV29-1; CDR3: CSAVPMITDTQYF; DNA: TGCAGCGCTGTCCCAATGATCACAGATACGCAGTATTTT
J: TRBJ2-1; D: TRBD1; size: many; length: 15; V: TRBV9; CDR3: CASSPTGQGGNEQFF; DNA: TGTGCCAGCAGCCCCACGGGACAGGGTGGAAATGAGCAGTTCTTC
J: TRBJ2-1; D: TRBD2; size: few; length: 15; V: TRBV7-2; CDR3: CASSSSSGGYNEQFF; DNA: TGTGCCAGCAGCTCCTCTAGCGGAGGCTACAATGAGCAGTTCTTC
J: TRBJ2-3; D: TRBD1; size: many; length: 16; V: TRBV20-1; CDR3: CSAKGSGTGYTDTQYF; DNA: TGCAGTGCTAAGGGCTCTGGGACAGGGTATACAGATACGCAGTATTTT
J: TRBJ1-2; D: -; size: few; length: 14; V: TRBV6-1; CDR3: CASSDLTEVYGYTF; DNA: TGTGCCAGCAGTGACCTTACGGAAGTCTATGGCTACACCTTC